The next 10 T cell receptor beta chains were all read from a single sample in a study of cytomegalovirus exposure and HLA in healthy donors. PCR involved 60 Vbeta and 13 Jbeta primers. The data were produced by immunoSEQ multiplex PCR, yet TCRdb's version contains in-frame clones alone and is incomplete. Of about 160,000 clones in the sample, roughly 70% are singletons; the top ten hold almost 3%. Material for sequencing was PBMCs. These receptors originate from a woman aged 45 to 65 in good health and CMV-seropositive.

The CDR3 region is CSVVLAQKTQYF. In DNA form, the CDR3 reads TGCAGCGTTGTACTAGCACAAAAGACCCAGTACTTC. This chain links TRBV29-1 with TRBJ2-5; maybe TRBD2 (6 bases). Trimming stripped 4 bases from V and 6 bases from J, with 12 bases between. The CDR3 covers 12 residues. Germline CDR1 is SQVTM and CDR2 is ANQGSEA.

This clone was found once. This rearrangement joins TRBV7-8 to TRBJ1-5; 9 nucleotides match TRBD1. Germline V gives CDR1 SGHVS, CDR2 FQNEAQ. Unmatched junction bases numbered 2, after V lost 5 bases and J lost 6 bases. The CDR3 is 13 amino acids. CDR3 region: CASSVQGAQPQHF. DNA for the CDR3: TGTGCCAGCAGCGTACAGGGGGCTCAGCCCCAGCATTTT.

The rearrangement links TRBV5-1 to TRBJ1-6; D remains unclear. This CDR3 is built from 13 residues. Germline loops: CDR1 SGHRS, CDR2 YFSETQ. The V and J ends lost 0 bases and 7 bases respectively, with 5 bases between them. The CDR3 here is CASSLGVNSPLHF. CDR3 sequence (DNA): TGCGCCAGCAGCTTGGGTGTAAATTCACCCCTCCACTTT.

This clone was detected once. This chain joins TRBV21-1 and TRBJ2-1; TRBD1 is the table's D call, not checked against the DNA. TRBV21-1 is shown as a pseudogene. This CDR3 contains 18 residues. The CDR3 is CASSKVLTAASSYNEQFF. CDR3 in DNA: TGTGCCAGCAGCAAAGTCTTGACAGCCGCTAGCTCCTACAATGAGCAGTTCTTC.

This clone was seen a few times. The chain joins TRBV10-3 to TRBJ2-7; 12 positions match TRBD1. With V trimmed by 6 bases and J by 2 bases, 8 bases remained unmatched. The CDR3 length is 16 residues. Per the germline V gene, CDR1 is ENHRY and CDR2 is SYGVKD. DNA of the CDR3: TGTGCCATCAGCCCCGTCAGGGACAGGGGGCCCTACGAGCAGTACTTC. It encodes CAISPVRDRGPYEQYF.

V and J are TRBV6-4 and TRBJ1-5; tentatively, D is TRBD1 (5 bases). V lost 2 bases and J 0 bases, leaving 14 bases between the germline ends. There are 17 residues in the CDR3. The V gene's germline CDR1 is MRHNA and CDR2 SNTAGT. CDR3 in DNA: TGTGCCAGCAGTGACCCACCGAGGGACTATAGCAATCAGCCCCAGCATTTT. Its protein is CASSDPPRDYSNQPQHF.

The gene calls are TRBV5-4 and TRBJ2-7; TRBD2 matches 9 bases. The CDR3 runs to 12 residues. Unmatched junction bases numbered 1, after V lost 3 bases and J lost 6 bases. Germline CDR1 and CDR2: SGHNT and YYREEE (reference sequence). The CDR3 sequence is CASSSTSGEQYF. CDR3 nucleotide sequence: TGTGCCAGCAGCTCGACTAGCGGCGAGCAGTACTTC.

This clone was counted between two and nine times. The V and J genes are TRBV6-1 and TRBJ2-1; 10 positions agree with TRBD2. Trimming took 0 bases from V and 15 from J; bases not matched to a gene: 23. Per germline, CDR1 MNHNS and CDR2 SASEGT. The CDR3 has 19 residues. CDR3 nucleotide sequence: TGTGCCAGCAGTGAAGCCAGGGTAGCGGGGGGACAATCTTCCTACAATGTGTTCTTC. Its protein product is CASSEARVAGGQSSYNVFF.

The CDR3 DNA is TGCGCCAGCAGCTTGGGACGGAGTAACTCCTACGAGCAGTACTTC. It is translated as CASSLGRSNSYEQYF. The chain joins TRBV5-1 to TRBJ2-7; no clear D. Germline lookup yields CDR1 SGHRS and CDR2 YFSETQ. The V end lost 0 bases, the J end lost 0 bases, and 10 bases lay between the germline ends. This CDR3 region has 15 residues.

Points on this clone: At one boundary the junction diverges from the germline segment, which might be a read error. The rearrangement uses TRBV5-4 and TRBJ1-2, with D perhaps matching TRBD1 (5 bases). CDR1 SGHNT and CDR2 YYREEE come from the germline V gene (reference sequence). This CDR3 has 14 residues. The CDR3 DNA reads TGTGCCACCAGCAGAAGAGAGACAGCCTATGGCTACACCTTC. This sequence encodes CATSRRETAYGYTF.